Listed here is a single T cell receptor (beta chain). The sample is drawn from a study of cytomegalovirus exposure and HLA in healthy donors. Both 60 Vbeta primers and 13 Jbeta primers went into the PCR. Data came from immunoSEQ multiplex PCR; TCRdb stores just in-frame clones and leaves some out. The table has approximately 140,000 clones, 70% to 85% seen once; the top ten hold under 3.5%. Germline-derived CDR1 and CDR2 are SGDLS and YYNGEE. The CDR3 runs to 16 residues. V lost 4 bases and J lost 3, with 19 bases in between. Input material: PBMCs. This chain links TRBV9 with TRBJ1-1, with D possibly matching TRBD1 (6 bases). This sequence originates from a man between 50 and 59 years old in good health and CMV-seronegative. DNA of the CDR3: TGTGCCAGCAGCATTGATCCGGGACACAAGTACACTGAAGCTTTCTTT. Amino acids: CASSIDPGHKYTEAFF.